This is a list of T cell receptor beta chains from one sample in a study of graft-versus-host responses after intestinal transplantation. No cognate antigen is known for these TCRs. Here immunoSEQ multiplex PCR was the method, and the copy in TCRdb shows in-frame clones only, minus some. The sample consists of approximately 71,000 clones, around 90% of them appearing once. The starting material was unstimulated CD8+ T cells sorted from spleen or lymph node cells, obtained before intestinal transplant. The receptors come from a human donor who received an intestinal transplant. CDR3s include the opening cysteine and the closing phenylalanine or tryptophan. D genes are given only for firm matches. Only some rows state a clone size, as once, few, many or a class for expanded clones.

J | size | length | V | D | CDR3 | DNA
TRBJ2-5 | - | 15 | TRBV9 | TRBD2 | CASSVGQRGGETQYF | TGTGCCAGCAGCGTGGGTCAGCGGGGCGGGGAGACCCAGTACTTC
TRBJ2-1 | - | 17 | TRBV19 | TRBD1 | CASSIVGYRDSDNEQFF | TGTGCCAGTAGTATAGTAGGCTACCGGGACAGTGACAATGAGCAGTTCTTC
TRBJ2-3 | - | 17 | TRBV5-4 | TRBD2 | CASSLYFLAGLTDTQYF | TGTGCCAGCAGCTTGTATTTCTTAGCGGGTCTCACAGATACGCAGTATTTT
TRBJ2-7 | once | 13 | TRBV6-1 | - | CASTGVATYEQYF | TGTGCCAGCACAGGGGTGGCAACCTACGAGCAGTACTTC
TRBJ2-3 | - | 14 | TRBV9 | TRBD1 | CASSGGDRADTQYF | TGTGCCAGCAGCGGAGGGGACAGGGCGGATACGCAGTATTTT
TRBJ2-1 | - | 16 | TRBV4-1 | - | CASTPLWPGMFHEQFF | TGCGCCAGCACCCCCTTATGGCCCGGGATGTTCCATGAGCAGTTCTTC
TRBJ2-3 | - | 19 | TRBV11-2 | TRBD2 | CASSLDLSRGGRLARTQYF | TGTGCCAGCAGCTTAGATCTTAGTAGGGGCGGGAGGTTGGCTCGTACGCAGTATTTT
TRBJ2-7 | once | 16 | TRBV28 | - | CASSLKLWRPSYEQYF | TGTGCCAGCAGTTTAAAGTTGTGGCGGCCCTCCTACGAGCAGTACTTC
TRBJ2-1 | - | 14 | TRBV15 | - | CATSRVSSYNEQFF | TGTGCCACCAGCAGAGTCTCGTCCTACAATGAGCAGTTCTTC
TRBJ2-3 | - | 13 | TRBV7-3 | - | CASSLGLGLTQYF | TGTGCCAGCAGCTTAGGCCTGGGACTTACGCAGTATTTT
TRBJ2-7 | - | 16 | TRBV4-1 | TRBD2 | CASSRVSGRESDEQYF | TGCGCCAGCAGCCGAGTTAGCGGGAGGGAGAGCGACGAGCAGTACTTC
TRBJ1-5 | - | 14 | TRBV27 | TRBD1 | CASSPGQGRQPQHF | TGTGCCAGCAGTCCGGGACAGGGGAGACAGCCCCAGCATTTT
TRBJ2-7 | few | 15 | TRBV6-1 | - | CASSDKDDSSYEQYF | TGTGCCAGCAGTGACAAAGATGACAGCTCCTACGAGCAGTACTTC
TRBJ1-1 | - | 13 | TRBV6-6 | - | CASSYIRSTEAFF | TGTGCCAGCAGTTACATAAGGAGTACTGAAGCTTTCTTT
TRBJ2-7 | - | 13 | TRBV28 | - | CASRKNGGPEQYF | TGTGCCAGCAGAAAAAACGGGGGACCCGAGCAGTACTTC
TRBJ1-1 | - | 16 | TRBV4-1 | - | CASSQVFVSSNTEAFF | TGCGCCAGCAGCCAAGTCTTTGTGAGTTCGAACACTGAAGCTTTCTTT
TRBJ2-3 | medium-sized | 14 | TRBV6-4 | TRBD2 | CASSERGGPDTQYF | TGTGCCAGCAGTGAGCGGGGGGGCCCAGATACGCAGTATTTT
TRBJ2-1 | - | 16 | TRBV5-1 | TRBD2 | CASSLSGGGRYNEQFF | TGCGCCAGCAGCTTGTCCGGCGGGGGGCGGTACAATGAGCAGTTCTTC
TRBJ1-1 | - | 16 | TRBV7-6 | TRBD1 | CASSPLETGEFSEAFF | TGTGCCAGCAGCCCCCTGGAGACAGGGGAATTCTCTGAAGCTTTCTTT
TRBJ2-7 | - | 15 | TRBV27 | TRBD2 | CASSLIASGFYEQYF | TGTGCCAGCAGTTTAATAGCTAGCGGTTTCTACGAGCAGTACTTC
TRBJ1-4 | - | 14 | TRBV5-8 | - | CASSLGWENEKLFF | TGTGCCAGCAGCTTGGGGTGGGAGAATGAAAAACTGTTTTTT
TRBJ2-7 | - | 15 | TRBV27 | TRBD1 | CASSLSGTATYEQYF | TGTGCCAGCAGTTTATCGGGGACAGCAACCTACGAGCAGTACTTC
TRBJ2-5 | - | 15 | TRBV28 | TRBD1 | CASSQDRDLQETQYF | TGTGCCAGCAGTCAAGACAGGGACCTACAGGAGACCCAGTACTTC
TRBJ2-1 | - | 16 | TRBV2 | - | CASSDRTARSYNEQFF | TGTGCCAGCAGCGACCGGACAGCACGGTCCTACAATGAGCAGTTCTTC
TRBJ1-3 | - | 16 | TRBV6-6 | TRBD1 | CASSQDRELDGNTIYF | TGTGCCAGCAGTCAAGACAGGGAGTTAGACGGAAACACCATATATTTT
TRBJ1-5 | - | 15 | TRBV6-6 | - | CASSYPTGSNQPQHF | TGTGCCAGCAGTTACCCTACAGGGAGCAATCAGCCCCAGCATTTT
TRBJ2-7 | - | 16 | TRBV27 | TRBD1 | CASSLSGQGIFYEQYF | TGTGCCAGCAGTTTATCGGGACAGGGGATCTTCTACGAGCAGTACTTC
TRBJ1-1 | - | 12 | TRBV2 | - | CASRTSETEAFF | TGTGCCAGCAGGACTTCTGAGACTGAAGCTTTCTTT
TRBJ2-3 | - | 16 | TRBV5-1 | TRBD1 | CASSLGQGALTDTQYF | TGCGCCAGCAGCTTGGGTCAGGGGGCACTTACAGATACGCAGTATTTT
TRBJ1-1 | - | 13 | TRBV6-5 | - | CASSYSGATEAFF | TGTGCCAGCAGTTACTCGGGGGCCACTGAAGCTTTCTTT
TRBJ2-7 | - | 16 | TRBV25-1 | TRBD2 | CASSEVGSAGRYEQYF | TGTGCCAGCAGTGAAGTCGGCTCAGCGGGGAGATACGAGCAGTACTTC
TRBJ2-5 | - | 14 | TRBV6-5 | TRBD1 | CASSYGTGGGTQYF | TGTGCCAGCAGTTACGGGACAGGGGGAGGGACCCAGTACTTC
TRBJ2-5 | - | 16 | TRBV15 | - | CATSRTLGHGQETQYF | TGTGCCACCAGCAGAACCCTCGGACACGGCCAAGAGACCCAGTACTTC
TRBJ2-3 | once | 14 | TRBV13 | TRBD2 | CASSSGGDSDTQYF | TGTGCCAGCAGTAGCGGGGGGGATTCAGATACGCAGTATTTT
TRBJ2-7 | - | 14 | TRBV28 | TRBD1 | CASSHSAGGLGQYF | TGTGCCAGCAGTCATTCCGCAGGGGGCTTGGGGCAGTACTTC
TRBJ2-3 | - | 15 | TRBV11-3 | - | CASSPRSMNTDTQYF | TGTGCCAGCAGCCCACGGTCCATGAACACAGATACGCAGTATTTT
TRBJ1-1 | - | 14 | TRBV28 | TRBD1 | CASRGQLQNTEAFF | TGTGCCAGCCGGGGACAGCTACAGAACACTGAAGCTTTCTTT
TRBJ1-1 | - | 14 | TRBV5-5 | - | CASSFTDTNTEAFF | TGTGCCAGCAGCTTCACAGATACTAACACTGAAGCTTTCTTT
TRBJ2-7 | - | 16 | TRBV7-9 | TRBD2 | CASSLAVGRPSYEQYF | TGTGCCAGCAGCTTAGCCGTCGGGAGGCCCTCCTACGAGCAGTACTTC
TRBJ1-4 | - | 14 | TRBV27 | - | CASALSQTNEKLFF | TGTGCCAGTGCCCTCAGTCAAACTAATGAAAAACTGTTTTTT
TRBJ2-7 | - | 13 | TRBV5-1 | - | CASSLTEFNEQYF | TGCGCCAGCAGTCTGACAGAATTCAACGAGCAGTACTTC
TRBJ2-7 | once | 15 | TRBV6-6 | - | CASSYSSDSAYEQYF | TGTGCCAGCAGTTACTCGTCGGACTCCGCCTACGAGCAGTACTTC
TRBJ1-2 | - | 15 | TRBV19 | - | CASSSDGRQPYGYTF | TGTGCCAGTAGTTCGGATGGGAGGCAGCCCTATGGCTACACCTTC
TRBJ2-7 | - | 18 | TRBV19 | - | CASSINPARQAIGYEQYF | TGTGCCAGTAGTATAAATCCGGCCCGACAGGCAATCGGCTACGAGCAGTACTTC
TRBJ2-1 | - | 14 | TRBV6-5 | TRBD2 | CASSDGGAANEQFF | TGTGCCAGCAGTGACGGGGGGGCCGCCAATGAGCAGTTCTTC
TRBJ2-7 | - | 14 | TRBV19 | TRBD2 | CASSIGTSINEQYF | TGTGCCAGTAGTATTGGGACTAGCATCAACGAGCAGTACTTC
TRBJ1-3 | - | 14 | TRBV30 | - | CAWSGGGRGNTIYF | TGTGCCTGGAGTGGGGGGGGGCGAGGAAACACCATATATTTT
TRBJ2-7 | - | 12 | TRBV7-2 | - | CASSLFGGEQYF | TGTGCCAGCAGCTTATTCGGGGGCGAGCAGTACTTC
TRBJ2-1 | - | 11 | TRBV27 | - | CASSRGNEQFF | TGTGCCAGCAGTCGGGGGAATGAGCAGTTCTTC
TRBJ2-5 | - | 12 | TRBV7-3 | - | CASSLVSETQYF | TGTGCCAGCAGCTTAGTTAGCGAGACCCAGTACTTC
TRBJ2-2 | - | 18 | TRBV7-9 | - | CASSWERWTFWDTGELFF | TGTGCCAGCAGCTGGGAGAGATGGACCTTTTGGGACACCGGGGAGCTGTTTTTT
TRBJ2-1 | - | 16 | TRBV6-1 | TRBD2 | CASSGIAGGPGNEQFF | TGTGCCAGCAGTGGTATAGCGGGAGGGCCTGGAAATGAGCAGTTCTTC
TRBJ2-7 | - | 13 | TRBV6-5 | TRBD1 | CASRTGGLYEQYF | TGTGCCAGCAGGACAGGGGGGCTCTACGAGCAGTACTTC
TRBJ2-7 | - | 12 | TRBV5-4 | - | CASSPPGNEQYF | TGTGCCAGCAGCCCCCCCGGGAACGAGCAGTACTTC
TRBJ1-2 | - | 13 | TRBV10-1 | TRBD1 | CASRSQGDYGYTF | TGCGCCAGCAGAAGCCAGGGGGACTATGGCTACACCTTC
TRBJ2-3 | - | 18 | TRBV4-1 | TRBD2 | CASSQDQTGLRDTDTQYF | TGCGCCAGCAGCCAAGATCAGACGGGACTAAGAGACACAGATACGCAGTATTTT
TRBJ2-7 | - | 17 | TRBV7-9 | TRBD1 | CASSLAEAGGSSYEQYF | TGTGCCAGCAGCTTAGCGGAAGCAGGGGGAAGCTCCTACGAGCAGTACTTC